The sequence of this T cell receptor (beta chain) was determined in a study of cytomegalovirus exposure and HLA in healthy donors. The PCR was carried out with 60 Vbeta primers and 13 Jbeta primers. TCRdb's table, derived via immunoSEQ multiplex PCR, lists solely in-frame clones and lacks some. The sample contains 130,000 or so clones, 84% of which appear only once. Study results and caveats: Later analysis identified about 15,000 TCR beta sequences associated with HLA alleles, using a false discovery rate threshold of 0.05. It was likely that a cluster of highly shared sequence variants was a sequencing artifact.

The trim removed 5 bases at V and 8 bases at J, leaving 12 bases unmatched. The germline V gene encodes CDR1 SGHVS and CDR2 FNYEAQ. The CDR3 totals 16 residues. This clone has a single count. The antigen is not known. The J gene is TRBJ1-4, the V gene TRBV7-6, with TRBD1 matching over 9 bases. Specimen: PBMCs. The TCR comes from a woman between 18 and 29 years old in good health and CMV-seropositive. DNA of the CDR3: TGTGCCAGCAGCCTAGGAGCCGGGACAGGGCCCGAAAAACTGTTTTTT. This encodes CASSLGAGTGPEKLFF.